This T cell receptor beta chain was found in a study of early T cells in non-severe SARS-CoV-2 infection. TCRdb passed the 5' RACE reads through MiXCR, listing each CDR3 protein once. The sample shows tens of thousands of distinct CDR3 sequences, more than 15% of them seen only once. From germline, CDR1 is DFQATT and CDR2 SNEGSKA (reference sequence). The CDR3 runs 15 residues. V was cut by 2 bases and J by 6 bases, with 18 bases left in between. V usage is TRBV20-1 and J usage is TRBJ2-3, with D perhaps matching TRBD2 (5 bases). The specimen was whole blood, collected at baseline. The receptor was derived from an adult who was a healthcare worker with PCR-confirmed SARS-CoV-2 infection or an uninfected control (not recorded which). The CDR3 bases are TGCAGTGCTAGAAGGGTTAGCGCATCTTTTGATACGCAGTATTTT. Its protein is CSARRVSASFDTQYF.